The clone carrying this TCR beta chain was recorded a few times. Antigen specificity is unknown. This entry is derived from a study of regulatory T cells in long-lasting Graves disease. Study-wide points: Whereas around 970 public clonotypes were shared by new patients, persistent patients shared more, at a few thousand.

Time point in this sample: persistent/refractory GD, antithyroid drugs over 5 years with positive TRAb. PBMC RNA served as the TCR library source. V was cut by 2 bases and J by 4 bases, with 12 bases left in between. Germline V gene sequence: CDR1 MGHRA, CDR2 YSYEKL. This CDR3 has 15 amino acids. Construction of the TCR beta libraries employed iRepertoire HTBI primers in conjunction with Arm-PCR of CDR3 regions. Via MiXCR, TCRdb re-called the multiplex PCR reads, giving one row per CDR3 protein. The sample lists fewer than 550,000 distinct CDR3 sequences, under 25% occurring once. The clonotype originates from a female donor with Graves disease. Specimen: peripheral blood mononuclear cells (PBMCs), collected when the disease was refractory, from a patient treated with antithyroid drugs. The chain has TRBV4-1 and TRBJ1-5; D is possibly TRBD1 (6 bases). The CDR3 DNA follows: TGCGCCAGCAGCCAACTGCAGGGGCCTAATCAGCCCCAGCATTTT. Translation: CASSQLQGPNQPQHF.